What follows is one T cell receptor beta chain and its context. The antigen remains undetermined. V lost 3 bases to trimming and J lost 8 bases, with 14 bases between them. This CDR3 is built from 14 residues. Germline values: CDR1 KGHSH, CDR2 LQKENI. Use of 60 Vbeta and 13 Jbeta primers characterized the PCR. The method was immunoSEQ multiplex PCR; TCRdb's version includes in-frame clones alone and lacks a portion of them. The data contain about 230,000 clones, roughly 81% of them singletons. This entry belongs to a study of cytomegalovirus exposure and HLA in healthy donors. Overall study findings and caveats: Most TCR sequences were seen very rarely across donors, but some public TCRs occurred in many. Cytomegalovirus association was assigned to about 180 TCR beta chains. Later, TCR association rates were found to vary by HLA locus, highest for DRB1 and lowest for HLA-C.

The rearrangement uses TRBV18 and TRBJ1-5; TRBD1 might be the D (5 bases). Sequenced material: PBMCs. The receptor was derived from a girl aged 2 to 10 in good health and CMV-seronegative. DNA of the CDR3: TGTGCCAGCTCACCTTCGCCGGGACTTGAGCCCCAGCATTTT. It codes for CASSPSPGLEPQHF.